This T cell receptor beta chain was sequenced in a study of patients and donors after allogeneic stem cell transplantation (dated by TCRdb to the early 2020s). Libraries were built with RT-PCR. Sequenced using a NextSeq 550. TCRdb reprocessed the public reads (quality trimming at Q25 with fastp, clone calling with MiXCR) and kept in-frame beta chains. Entries are consolidated by CDR3 protein sequence, retaining the most common genes and DNA. Within this sample are about 88,000 distinct CDR3 sequences, with under 50% of them counted one time only. The biggest ten clones account for 60% to 65% of the sample. This clonotype was observed a few times. The specificity of this receptor is unknown. Base-call qualities are not available, and no considerably larger clone is one nucleotide away. This sequence originates from a human donor who was either an allogeneic HSCT recipient or a stem cell or donor lymphocyte infusion donor (not recorded which). It is not recorded whose cells these are; they may come from a transplant donor. Sequencing input: blood, either unsorted or a sorted T cell fraction (not recorded which).

The sequence in DNA is TGTGCCAGCAGCTTGACAGGGTGGAATTCACCCCTCCACTTT. This codes for CASSLTGWNSPLHF. Recombination joined TRBV7-2 with TRBJ1-6; the junction holds 7 bases that match TRBD1. The CDR3 runs 14 residues from the cysteine to the phenylalanine. CDR3 DNA is the only sequence kept; it has 42 bases, read in frame from the first base. V trim: 3 bases; J trim: 7 bases; unmatched bases: 3. Taken from the germline V gene, the CDR1 and CDR2 loops are SGHTA and FQGNSA.